The source of this T cell receptor beta chain is a study of cytomegalovirus exposure and HLA in healthy donors. The method was immunoSEQ multiplex PCR; TCRdb's version includes in-frame clones alone and lacks a portion of them. The sample includes under 300,000 clones, 65% to 90% seen only once; the top ten take about 1%. Points on this clone: Its matching antigen is unknown.

The CDR3 consists of 16 residues. Germline CDR1 MNHEY, CDR2 SMNVEV (reference sequence). Trimming took 7 bases from V and 2 from J, leaving 20 bases between them. Overall study findings and caveats: As confirmed in vitro, a few CMV-associated chains were specific for CMV antigens.

This clonotype was obtained from a young woman in good health and CMV-seronegative. The chain uses TRBV27 and TRBJ1-2; D gene unclear. Sequenced input: PBMCs. CDR3 sequence: CASTFSGGLRNYGYTF. The CDR3 region has the DNA TGTGCCAGCACATTTTCCGGCGGGTTGAGAAACTATGGCTACACCTTC.